These T cell receptor beta chains were read from a single sample in a study of cytomegalovirus exposure and HLA in healthy donors. Only in-frame clones appear in the TCRdb table, and some are missing; sequencing was by immunoSEQ multiplex PCR. The table has over 250,000 clones, roughly 85% seen once. The sequenced sample consisted of PBMCs. These TCRs come from a woman in her late teens or twenties in good health and CMV-seronegative. Each CDR3 is given with its conserved first and last residue. The D gene is left open where the match is weak. The size field is filled for only some rows; it gives once, few, many or a size class.

TRBJ2-3 | TRBD2 | once | TRBV2 | TGTGCCAGCAGTGAGGTAGCGGGAGTAGCAGATACGCAGTATTTT | CASSEVAGVADTQYF
TRBJ1-1 | NA | NA | TRBV7-3 | TGTGCCAGCAGCTTAGGGGGGATTGGCACTGAAGCTTTCTTT | CASSLGGIGTEAFF
TRBJ1-2 | NA | NA | TRBV18 | TGTGCCAGCTCCCCGACTTTGGACTATGGCTACACCTTC | CASSPTLDYGYTF
TRBJ1-4 | NA | NA | TRBV29-1 | TGCAGCGTTCTCTTTCAGGAGGACCCCACTAATGAAAAACTGTTTTTT | CSVLFQEDPTNEKLFF
TRBJ2-7 | TRBD1 | NA | TRBV5-8 | TGTGCCAGCAGCTCCCTGCGGACAGGGGACGAGCAGTACTTC | CASSSLRTGDEQYF
TRBJ2-7 | NA | once | TRBV5-5 | TGTGCCAGCAGCAAGCAGGGGTACGAGCAGTACTTC | CASSKQGYEQYF
TRBJ2-3 | TRBD2 | once | TRBV7-6 | TGTGCCAGCAGCACACGCGGGACTAGCGGGGGGGCCTCAGATACGCAGTATTTT | CASSTRGTSGGASDTQYF
TRBJ2-1 | TRBD2 | NA | TRBV13 | TGTGCCAGCAGCCCGGCGGCTCTAGCGGCCTACAATGAGCAGTTCTTC | CASSPAALAAYNEQFF
TRBJ1-1 | TRBD1 | NA | TRBV18 | TGTGCCAGCTCACTGACAGGGGAGGACACTGAAGCTTTCTTT | CASSLTGEDTEAFF
TRBJ2-1 | TRBD2 | NA | TRBV4-2 | TGTGCCAGCAGCCAAGATTTAATAGCGGGAGGGTACAATGAGCAGTTCTTC | CASSQDLIAGGYNEQFF
TRBJ2-3 | TRBD1 | NA | TRBV4-3 | TGCGCCAGCAGCCCCTCGGGACAGGGGTTGACAGATACGCAGTATTTT | CASSPSGQGLTDTQYF
TRBJ1-2 | NA | few | TRBV6-5 | TGTGCCAGCAGTTCCGGGTCTCGTTATGGCTACACCTTC | CASSSGSRYGYTF
TRBJ1-6 | TRBD1 | NA | TRBV4-1 | TGCGCCAGCAGCCAAGAGGTCAGGGGGTCCTATAATTCACCCCTCCACTTT | CASSQEVRGSYNSPLHF
TRBJ2-1 | NA | NA | TRBV19 | TGTGCCAGTAGTACCCCACGGGGACACAGGGAGCACCAGTTCTTC | CASSTPRGHREHQFF